These T cell receptor beta chains were read from a single sample in a study of blood T cells in healthy people across ages. MiXCR, applied by TCRdb to the 5' RACE reads, yields one record per CDR3 protein. The table has hundreds of thousands of distinct CDR3 sequences, around 38% seen once. Sequencing input: blood. The receptors were gathered from an elderly man in good health. The CDR3 runs from the conserved cysteine through the conserved F or W. The D gene is left open where the match is weak. Some rows have no size entry. The others give once, few or many, or a class for an expanded clone.

V gene	J gene	clone size	D gene	CDR3 protein	CDR3 DNA
TRBV4-2	TRBJ2-7	.	.	CASSQDRESEQYF	TGTGCCAGCAGCCAAGATCGGGAGAGCGAGCAGTACTTC
TRBV20-1	TRBJ2-1	many	.	CSVLLSSYNEQFF	TGCAGTGTTTTACTGAGCTCCTACAATGAGCAGTTCTTC
TRBV20-1	TRBJ1-5	.	.	CSARGVALSNQPQHF	TGCAGTGCTAGGGGAGTGGCACTTAGCAATCAGCCCCAGCATTTT
TRBV27	TRBJ1-2	few	.	CASRDTYLYGYTF	TGTGCCAGCAGGGACACCTACCTCTATGGCTACACCTTC
TRBV4-2	TRBJ1-2	.	.	CASRRETVNYGYTF	TGTGCCAGCAGACGAGAGACAGTTAACTATGGCTACACCTTC
TRBV11-3	TRBJ2-5	few	.	CASSLGQPGTETQYF	TGTGCCAGCAGCTTAGGGCAGCCGGGAACCGAGACCCAGTACTTC
TRBV28	TRBJ2-7	.	TRBD2	CASSSPRLAGVSSYEQYF	TGTGCCAGCAGTTCTCCTCGACTAGCGGGAGTTAGCTCCTACGAGCAGTACTTC
TRBV20-1	TRBJ2-5	.	.	CSAREHHEQYF	TGCAGTGCTAGGGAACACCATGAGCAGTACTTC
TRBV14	TRBJ2-7	.	TRBD1	CASSRGTGASYEQYF	TGTGCCAGCAGCCGCGGGACAGGAGCATCCTACGAGCAGTACTTC
TRBV5-1	TRBJ2-1	few	TRBD2	CASSAGTRSNEQFF	TGCGCCAGCAGCGCCGGGACTAGATCCAATGAGCAGTTCTTC
TRBV10-2	TRBJ2-7	few	TRBD1	CASRRGTGGKYEQYF	TGCGCCAGCAGAAGAGGGACAGGGGGGAAATACGAGCAGTACTTC
TRBV6-6	TRBJ2-3	.	TRBD1	CAGTDRATDTQYF	TGTGCCGGGACGGACAGGGCCACAGATACGCAGTATTTT
TRBV7-9	TRBJ2-1	.	TRBD1	CASRRDRGAYKERFF	TGTGCCAGCAGGAGGGACAGGGGTGCATACAAGGAGCGGTTCTTC
TRBV29-1	TRBJ2-5	many	.	CSVRGETQYF	TGCAGCGTTCGAGGAGAGACCCAGTACTTC
TRBV24-1	TRBJ2-1	.	.	CATSDPMTGTSYNEQFF	TGTGCCACCAGTGATCCGATGACAGGAACCTCCTACAATGAGCAGTTCTTC
TRBV7-2	TRBJ2-5	few	TRBD2	CASSYQQGTSVLETQYF	TGTGCCAGCAGCTACCAGCAGGGGACTAGCGTCTTAGAGACCCAGTACTTC
TRBV6-2/TRBV6-3	TRBJ1-2	.	.	CASSYPKVGYTF	TGTGCCAGCAGTTACCCCAAAGTGGGCTACACCTTC
TRBV28	TRBJ2-4	.	.	CANSLARVAKNIQYF	TGTGCCAACAGTTTAGCGAGGGTAGCCAAAAACATTCAGTACTTC
TRBV30	TRBJ1-2	.	TRBD1	CAGSVQGGYTF	TGTGCCGGGAGTGTACAGGGGGGCTACACCTTC
TRBV20-1	TRBJ2-1	.	.	CSARDFGRGQIDEQFF	TGCAGTGCTAGAGATTTTGGGCGGGGGCAGATCGATGAGCAGTTCTTC
TRBV3-1	TRBJ2-3	few	.	CASSQETSVFDTQYF	TGTGCCAGCAGCCAAGAGACTAGTGTGTTCGATACGCAGTATTTT
TRBV10-1	TRBJ2-3	.	.	CASSESVVGTDTQYF	TGCGCCAGCAGTGAGTCGGTGGTCGGCACAGATACGCAGTATTTT
TRBV5-1	TRBJ2-3	.	TRBD2	CASSRTSGGHADTQYF	TGCGCCAGCAGCCGGACTAGCGGGGGGCACGCAGATACGCAGTATTTT
TRBV9	TRBJ1-5	.	.	CASSVSDGQPQHF	TGTGCCAGCAGCGTGTCCGATGGTCAGCCCCAGCATTTT
TRBV4-3	TRBJ2-1	.	TRBD2	CASSQDRRETSGSDEQFF	TGCGCCAGCAGCCAAGACCGGCGGGAGACTTCTGGGAGTGATGAGCAGTTCTTC
TRBV6-2/TRBV6-3	TRBJ2-3	.	.	CASSSHGGLARPTDTQYF	TGTGCCAGCAGTTCCCATGGGGGGCTAGCGAGGCCCACAGATACGCAGTATTTT